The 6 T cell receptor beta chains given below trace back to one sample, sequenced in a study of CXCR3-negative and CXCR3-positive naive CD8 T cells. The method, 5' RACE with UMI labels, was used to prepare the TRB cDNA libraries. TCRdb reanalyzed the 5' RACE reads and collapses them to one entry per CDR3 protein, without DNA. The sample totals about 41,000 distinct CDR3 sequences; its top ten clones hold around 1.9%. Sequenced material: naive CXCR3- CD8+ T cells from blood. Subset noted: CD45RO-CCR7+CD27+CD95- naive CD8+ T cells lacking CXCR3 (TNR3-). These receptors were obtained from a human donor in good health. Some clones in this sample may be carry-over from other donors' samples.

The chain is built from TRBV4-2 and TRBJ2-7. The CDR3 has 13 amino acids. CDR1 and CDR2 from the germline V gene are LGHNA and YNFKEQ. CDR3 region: CASSQERTYEQYF.

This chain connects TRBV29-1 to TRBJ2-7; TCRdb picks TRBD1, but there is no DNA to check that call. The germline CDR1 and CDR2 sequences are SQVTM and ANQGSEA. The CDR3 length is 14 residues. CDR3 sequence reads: CSVERRDSSYEQYF.

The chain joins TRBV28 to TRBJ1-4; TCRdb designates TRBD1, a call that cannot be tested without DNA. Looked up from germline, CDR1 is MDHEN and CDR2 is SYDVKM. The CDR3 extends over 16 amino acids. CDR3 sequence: CASSPHQGVANEKLFF. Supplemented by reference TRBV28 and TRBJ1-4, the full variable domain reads DVKVTQSSRYLVKRTGEKVFLECVQDMDHENMFWYRQDPGLGLRLIYFSYDVKMKEKGDIPEGYSVSREKKERFSLILESASTNQTSMYLCASSPHQGVANEKLFFGSGTQLSVL.

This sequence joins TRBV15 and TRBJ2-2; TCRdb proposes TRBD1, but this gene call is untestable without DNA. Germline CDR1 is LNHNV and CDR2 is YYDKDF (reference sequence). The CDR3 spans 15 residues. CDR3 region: CATSRARGDTGELFF.

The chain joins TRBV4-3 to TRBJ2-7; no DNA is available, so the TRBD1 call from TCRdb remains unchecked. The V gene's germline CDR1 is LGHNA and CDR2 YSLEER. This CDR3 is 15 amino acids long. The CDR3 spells CASSQEIEDSYEQYF.

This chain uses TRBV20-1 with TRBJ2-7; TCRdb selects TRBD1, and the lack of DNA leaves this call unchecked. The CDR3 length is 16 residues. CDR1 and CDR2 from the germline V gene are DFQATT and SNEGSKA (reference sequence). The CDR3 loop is CSARDLERGLSYEQYF.